Presented here are 13 T cell receptor beta chains from one specimen sequenced in a study of T cell clonality in common variable immunodeficiency. Their antigen targets remain unknown. Sequencing was performed with immunoSEQ multiplex PCR; in TCRdb, only in-frame clones are kept and a portion is missing. The data show some 16,000 clones, with none appearing a single time. Study observations and caveats: Common variable immunodeficiency TCR beta sequences reportedly had fewer deletions and N-nucleotide insertions.

Sequenced input: peripheral blood mononuclear cells. All receptors derive from a human donor with common variable immunodeficiency.

This clone was observed a handful of times. Coverage ceases 3 residues before the CDR3 finishes, and the germline J gene fills in the end. The chain combines TRBV7-3 with TRBJ2-5, with TRBD2 identical over 10 bases. The J segment lost 1 base and the V segment lost 8 bases, leaving 4 bases of the junction unmatched. This CDR3 is built from 14 residues. Per the germline V gene, CDR1 is SGHTA and CDR2 is FQGTGA. The sequenced CDR3 bases are TGTGCCAGCGTAGCGGGGGGTCGCCAAGAGACC. This codes for CASVAGGRQET. The entire CDR3 protein is CASVAGGRQETQYF.

This clone came up many times. The read ends 3 residues before the CDR3 terminus; that terminus is restored from the germline J gene. The genes are TRBV7-2 and TRBJ1-2; TRBD1 might be the D (6 bases). The CDR3 is 14 residues long. With 5 bases removed from V and 4 bases from J, the gap between germline ends came to 14 bases. Germline V lookup: CDR1 SGHTA, CDR2 FQGNSA. The CDR3 is CASSPPGGAYGYTF. Incomplete CDR3 DNA: TGTGCCAGCAGCCCCCCCGGGGGGGCCTATGGC.

For this clone: From the germline J gene comes the end of the CDR3, since the read stops 3 residues before it. The chain combines TRBV30 with TRBJ2-5, with 7 positions matching TRBD2. Germline V CDR1 and CDR2: GTSNPN, SVGIG (reference sequence). V dropped 0 bases and J dropped 4; count of bases not matched to a gene: 8. CDR3 size: 15 residues. The covered CDR3 bases are TGTGCCTGGAGTGTCCGTCGGGACTACAGAGAGACC. It encodes CAWSVRRDYRET. The complete CDR3 sequence is CAWSVRRDYRETQYF.

This clone was counted many times. The CDR3 goes on 3 residues after the read ends, and that part is filled in from the germline J gene. The chain carries TRBV29-1 and TRBJ1-4, with 8 bases identical to TRBD1. With 5 bases clipped from V and 8 bases from J, the junction kept 7 bases outside the gene matches. This CDR3 comprises 13 residues. CDR1 and CDR2 (germline): SQVTM, ANQGSEA. CDR3 DNA (partial): TGCAGCGTTAAGGACAGGGTAGGAGAAAAA. It specifies CSVKDRVGEK. The complete CDR3 reads CSVKDRVGEKLFF.

This clone was counted only a few times. Coverage ceases 3 residues before the CDR3 finishes, and the germline J gene fills in the end. V usage is TRBV18 and J usage is TRBJ1-6, with 9 bases fitting TRBD1. Germline V gene data show CDR1 as KGHSH and CDR2 as LQKENI. V lost 4 bases to trimming and J lost 10 bases; unmatched junction nucleotides: 5. CDR3 size: 14 residues. The CDR3 spells CASSRDGQGSPLHF. The covered CDR3 bases are TGTGCCAGCTCACGTGACGGACAGGGGTCACCC.

This clone was detected a few times. The read comes to an end 3 residues before the CDR3 does, leaving the germline J gene to fill in the end. The V call is TRBV30, the J call TRBJ2-7; 10 nucleotides agree with TRBD2. Germline V gene sequence: CDR1 GTSNPN, CDR2 SVGIG (reference sequence). This CDR3 is 15 amino acids long. The V gene end was trimmed by 0 bases and the J gene end by 2 bases; junction bases not matched to a gene: 4. This chain's CDR3 is CAWSVLGTSAYEQYF. Partial CDR3 DNA: TGTGCCTGGAGTGTACTTGGGACTAGCGCCTACGAG.

As concerns this clone: The read terminates 3 residues before the CDR3 end, so the remaining end is supplied by the germline J gene. V and J are TRBV2 and TRBJ1-2; weak D call: TRBD1 (6 bases). The CDR3 spans 15 residues. The V gene's germline CDR1 is SNHLY and CDR2 FYNNEI. The covered CDR3 bases are TGTGCCAGCAGGCGTGAACCACAGGGTCTCGGGGGC. It translates to CASRREPQGLGG. The CDR3 in full is CASRREPQGLGGYTF.

This clone was recorded a few times. The covered CDR3 bases are TGCGCCAGCAGCTCGGGACACCCCACGATCCTCGAG. Amino acid sequence: CASSSGHPTILE. The whole CDR3 region reads CASSSGHPTILEQYF. This sequence joins TRBV5-1 and TRBJ2-7; perhaps TRBD1 as D (6 bases). Read coverage stops 3 residues before the CDR3 terminus; the germline J gene supplies the remainder. This CDR3 contains 15 residues. Germline V gene sequence: CDR1 SGHRS, CDR2 YFSETQ. V lost 3 bases to trimming and J lost 6 bases, with 19 bases between them.

Concerning this clone itself: The read ends 3 residues early relative to the CDR3; the germline J gene fills the gap. The chain has TRBV7-3 and TRBJ2-5, with D tentatively TRBD1 (6 bases). V lost 6 bases, J lost 1 base, and 12 bases lay in between. This CDR3 comprises 14 residues. Germline V lookup: CDR1 SGHTA, CDR2 FQGTGA. CDR3 sequence reads: CASRWDTLQETQYF. The CDR3 DNA, read in part, is TGTGCCAGCAGGTGGGACACTCTCCAAGAGACC.

This clone was counted at least ten times. The read terminates 3 residues before the CDR3 end, so the remaining end is supplied by the germline J gene. The rearrangement uses TRBV7-2 and TRBJ2-7, with D perhaps matching TRBD2 (6 bases). Germline V gene data show CDR1 as SGHTA and CDR2 as FQGNSA. CDR3 length: 16 amino acids. V lost 0 bases to trimming and J lost 2 bases, with 14 bases between them. The CDR3: CASSLASGTSAYEQYF. The CDR3 bases that were read are TGTGCCAGCAGCTTAGCCTCCGGGACTTCTGCCTACGAG.

In this sample, this clone turned up a few times. Read coverage stops 3 residues before the CDR3 terminus; the germline J gene supplies the remainder. The chain employs TRBV19 and TRBJ1-1; 7 bases map to TRBD1. Germline V lookup: CDR1 LNHDA, CDR2 SQIVND (reference sequence). The CDR3 runs 14 residues. Unmatched junction bases numbered 5, after V lost 7 bases and J lost 0 bases. The DNA read from the CDR3 is TGTGCCAGTATAACCCAGGGGGTGAACACTGAA. It yields the protein CASITQGVNTE. The whole CDR3 sequence reads CASITQGVNTEAFF.

This clone was detected only a few times. Read data end 3 residues before the CDR3 end; the end is taken from the germline J gene. The V call is TRBV19, the J call TRBJ2-4; tentative D call: TRBD2 (5 bases). The CDR3 runs 16 residues. Trimming removed 7 bases at V and 0 bases at J, with 16 bases between. The germline gives CDR1 LNHDA, CDR2 SQIVND (reference sequence). The DNA read from the CDR3 is TGTGCCAGTACCGACCACTCCGGGGAAGCCAAAAACATT. Its protein is CASTDHSGEAKNI. The full CDR3 protein is CASTDHSGEAKNIQYF.

This clone was picked up a small number of times. The read terminates 3 residues ahead of where the CDR3 ends, so the germline J gene completes it. The V and J genes are TRBV18 and TRBJ2-4; tentatively, D is TRBD2 (5 bases). The CDR3 is 15 residues long. CDR1 and CDR2 (germline): KGHSH, LQKENI. The CDR3 reads CASSQSPGLAMIQYF. Incomplete CDR3 DNA: TGTGCCAGCTCCCAATCCCCGGGCCTAGCAATGATT.